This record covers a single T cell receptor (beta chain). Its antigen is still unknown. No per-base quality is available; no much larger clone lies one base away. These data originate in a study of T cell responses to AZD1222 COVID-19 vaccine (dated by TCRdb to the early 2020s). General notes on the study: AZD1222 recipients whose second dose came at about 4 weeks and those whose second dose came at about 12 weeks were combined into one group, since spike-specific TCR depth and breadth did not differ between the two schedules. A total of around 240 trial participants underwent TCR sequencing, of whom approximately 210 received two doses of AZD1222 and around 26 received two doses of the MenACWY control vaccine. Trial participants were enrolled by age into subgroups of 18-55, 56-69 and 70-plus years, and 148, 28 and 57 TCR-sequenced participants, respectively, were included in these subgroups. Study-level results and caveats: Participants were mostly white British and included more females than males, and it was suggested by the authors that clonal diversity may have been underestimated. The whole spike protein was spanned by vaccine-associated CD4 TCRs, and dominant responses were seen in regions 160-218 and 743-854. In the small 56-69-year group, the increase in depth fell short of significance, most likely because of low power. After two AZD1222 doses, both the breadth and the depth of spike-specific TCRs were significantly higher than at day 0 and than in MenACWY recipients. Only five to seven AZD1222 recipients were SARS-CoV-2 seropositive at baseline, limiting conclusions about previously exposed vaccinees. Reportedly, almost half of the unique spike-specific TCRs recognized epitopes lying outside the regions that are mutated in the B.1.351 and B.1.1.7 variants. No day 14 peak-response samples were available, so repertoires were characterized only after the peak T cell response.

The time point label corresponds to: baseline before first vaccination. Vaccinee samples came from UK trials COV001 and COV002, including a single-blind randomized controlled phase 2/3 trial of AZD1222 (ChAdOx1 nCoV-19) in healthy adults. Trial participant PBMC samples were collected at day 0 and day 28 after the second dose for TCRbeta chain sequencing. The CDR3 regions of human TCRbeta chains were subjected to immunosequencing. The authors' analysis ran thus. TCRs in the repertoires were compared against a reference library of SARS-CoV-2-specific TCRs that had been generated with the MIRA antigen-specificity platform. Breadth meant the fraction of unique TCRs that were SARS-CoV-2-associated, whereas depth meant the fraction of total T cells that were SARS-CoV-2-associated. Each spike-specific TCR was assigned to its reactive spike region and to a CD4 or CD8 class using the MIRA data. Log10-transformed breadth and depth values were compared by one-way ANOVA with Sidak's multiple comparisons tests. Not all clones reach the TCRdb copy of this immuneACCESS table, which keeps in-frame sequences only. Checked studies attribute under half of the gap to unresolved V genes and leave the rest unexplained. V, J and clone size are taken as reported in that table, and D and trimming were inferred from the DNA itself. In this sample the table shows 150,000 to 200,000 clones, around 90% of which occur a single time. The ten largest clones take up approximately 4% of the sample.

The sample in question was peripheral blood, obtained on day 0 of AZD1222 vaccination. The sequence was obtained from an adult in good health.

Here is the DNA: TGCGCCAGCAGCTTGGAGGGACTAGCTTTCTACGAGCAGTACTTC. It encodes CASSLEGLAFYEQYF. The sequence links TRBV5-1 to TRBJ2-7, with 9 junctional bases fitting TRBD2. Sequences SGHRS (CDR1) and YFSETQ (CDR2) are obtained from the germline V gene. Taken from cysteine to phenylalanine, the CDR3 has 15 residues. Only the CDR3 region is kept as DNA, spanning 45 bases read in frame from base 1. V and J are trimmed by 0 bases and 3 bases, and the gene matches miss 4 bases of the junction.